This T cell receptor (beta chain) is drawn from a study of OX40 agonist ivuxolimab in advanced cancers. Study overall: Administration of intravenous ivuxolimab to patients occurred every 2 weeks at 0.01 to 10 mg/kg. Treatment received earlier with anti-PD-1, anti-PD-L1 or anti-CTLA-4 agents was allowed, and roughly 40% had some.

TCRdb keeps only in-frame clones here, not all; method: immunoSEQ multiplex PCR. The data show approximately 84,000 clones, 89% seen once. This clone has more than one count but fewer than ten. J lost 6 bases, V lost 4 bases, and 11 bases had no gene match. The CDR3 has 15 residues. Germline V CDR1 and CDR2: SGHRS, YFSETQ. Systemic immunosuppression or autoimmune disease history was grounds to exclude patients. The clonotype was recovered from an adult with an advanced solid tumor such as melanoma, head and neck, liver or kidney cancer. This sample comprised CD4+ or CD8+ T cells sorted from blood, obtained in a trial of the OX40 agonist ivuxolimab. V usage is TRBV5-1 and J usage is TRBJ2-5, with 8 bases lining up with TRBD1. The DNA of the CDR3 is TGCGCCAGCAGCCTGGCAACCGGGACAGGAAAGACCCAGTACTTC. It yields the protein CASSLATGTGKTQYF.